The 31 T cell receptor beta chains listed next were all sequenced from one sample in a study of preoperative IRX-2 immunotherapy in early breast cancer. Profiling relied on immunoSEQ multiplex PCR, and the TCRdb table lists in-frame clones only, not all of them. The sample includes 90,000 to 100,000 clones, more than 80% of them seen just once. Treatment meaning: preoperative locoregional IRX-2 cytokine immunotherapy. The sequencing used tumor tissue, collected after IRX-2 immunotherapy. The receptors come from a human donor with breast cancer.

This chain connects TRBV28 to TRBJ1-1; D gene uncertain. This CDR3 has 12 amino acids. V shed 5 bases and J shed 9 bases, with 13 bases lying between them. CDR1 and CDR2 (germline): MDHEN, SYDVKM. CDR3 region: CASSPHSPQAFF. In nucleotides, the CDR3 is TGTGCCAGCAGTCCTCACTCACCCCAAGCTTTCTTT.

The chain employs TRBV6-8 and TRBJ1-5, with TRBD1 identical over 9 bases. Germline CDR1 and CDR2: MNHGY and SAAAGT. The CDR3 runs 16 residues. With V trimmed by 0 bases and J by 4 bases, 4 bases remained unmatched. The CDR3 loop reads CASSYSAGTGNQPQHF. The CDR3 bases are TGTGCCAGCAGTTACTCGGCCGGGACAGGGAATCAGCCCCAGCATTTT.

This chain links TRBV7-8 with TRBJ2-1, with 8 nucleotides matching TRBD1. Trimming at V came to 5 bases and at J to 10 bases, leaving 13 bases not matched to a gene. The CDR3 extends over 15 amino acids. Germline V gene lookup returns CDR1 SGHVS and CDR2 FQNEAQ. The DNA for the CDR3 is TGTGCCAGCAGCGTTGCCGGGACAGGCCCTAGGGAGCAGTTCTTC. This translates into CASSVAGTGPREQFF. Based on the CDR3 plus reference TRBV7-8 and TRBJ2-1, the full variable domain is GAGVSQSPRYKVAKRGQDVALRCDPISGHVSLFWYQQALGQGPEFLTYFQNEAQLDKSGLPSDRFFAERPEGSVSTLKIQRTQQEDSAVYLCASSVAGTGPREQFFGPGTRLTVL.

The CDR3 loop is CASSLGGGTPYEQYF. Written as DNA, the CDR3 is TGTGCCAGCAGCTTAGGGGGGGGAACCCCCTACGAGCAGTACTTC. The genes are TRBV11-3 and TRBJ2-7, with TRBD2 matching over 7 bases. Germline CDR1 reads SGHNT; CDR2 reads YENEEA. CDR3 length: 15 residues. V gave up 1 base and J gave up 2 bases; unmatched junction bases: 5.

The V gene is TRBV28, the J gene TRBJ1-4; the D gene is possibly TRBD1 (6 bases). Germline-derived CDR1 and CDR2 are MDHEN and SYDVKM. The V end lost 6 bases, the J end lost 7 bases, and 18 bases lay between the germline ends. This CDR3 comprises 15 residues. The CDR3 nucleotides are TGTGCCAGCAGGGATTTAGCAGGGGTTAGTGAAAAACTGTTTTTT. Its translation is CASRDLAGVSEKLFF.

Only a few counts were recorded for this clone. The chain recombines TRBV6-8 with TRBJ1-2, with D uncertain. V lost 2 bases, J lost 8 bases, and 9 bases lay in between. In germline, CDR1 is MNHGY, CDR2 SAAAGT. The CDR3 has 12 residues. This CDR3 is CASSYLEDGYTF. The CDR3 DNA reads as TGTGCCAGCAGTTACCTGGAGGACGGCTACACCTTC.

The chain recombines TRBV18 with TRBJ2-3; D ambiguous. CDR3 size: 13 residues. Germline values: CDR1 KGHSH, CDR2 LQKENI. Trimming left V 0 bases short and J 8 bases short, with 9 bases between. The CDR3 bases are TGTGCCAGCTCACCACCGTCCGTCTCTACGCAGTATTTT. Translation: CASSPPSVSTQYF.

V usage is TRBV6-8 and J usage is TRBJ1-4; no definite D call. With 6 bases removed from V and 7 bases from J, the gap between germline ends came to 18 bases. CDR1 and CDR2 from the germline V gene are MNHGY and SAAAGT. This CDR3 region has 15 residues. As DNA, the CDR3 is TGTGCCAGCAGGCCCGCCGGCGGCCCCTCTGAAAAACTGTTTTTT. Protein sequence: CASRPAGGPSEKLFF.

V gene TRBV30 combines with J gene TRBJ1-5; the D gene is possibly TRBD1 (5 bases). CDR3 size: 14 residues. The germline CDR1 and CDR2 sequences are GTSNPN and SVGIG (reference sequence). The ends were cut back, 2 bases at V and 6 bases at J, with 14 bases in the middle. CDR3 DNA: TGTGCCTGGAGTAAAAATCAGGGTCCTCAGCCCCAGCATTTT. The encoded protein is CAWSKNQGPQPQHF.

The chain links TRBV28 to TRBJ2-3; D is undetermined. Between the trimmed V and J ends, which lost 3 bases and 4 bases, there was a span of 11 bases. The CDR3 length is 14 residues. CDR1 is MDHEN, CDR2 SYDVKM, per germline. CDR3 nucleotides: TGTGCCAGCAGTTTCCGTCAGGCTGCAGATACGCAGTATTTT. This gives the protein CASSFRQAADTQYF.

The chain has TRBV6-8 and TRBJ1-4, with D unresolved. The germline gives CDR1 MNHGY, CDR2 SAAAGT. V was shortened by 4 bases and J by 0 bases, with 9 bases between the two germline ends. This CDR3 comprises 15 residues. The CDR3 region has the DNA TGTGCCAGCAGTTGGCGGGGATCAACTAATGAAAAACTGTTTTTT. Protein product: CASSWRGSTNEKLFF.

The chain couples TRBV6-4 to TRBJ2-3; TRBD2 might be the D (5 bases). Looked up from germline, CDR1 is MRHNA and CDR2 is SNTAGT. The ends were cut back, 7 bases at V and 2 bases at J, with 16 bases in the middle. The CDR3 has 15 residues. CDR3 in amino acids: CASTRGGGFTDTQYF. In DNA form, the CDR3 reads TGTGCCAGCACCCGAGGTGGCGGGTTCACAGATACGCAGTATTTT.

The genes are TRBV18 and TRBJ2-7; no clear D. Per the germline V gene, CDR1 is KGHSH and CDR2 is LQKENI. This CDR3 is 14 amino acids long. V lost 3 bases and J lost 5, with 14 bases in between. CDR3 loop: CASSPLGEEDEQYF. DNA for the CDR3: TGTGCCAGCTCACCCCTCGGCGAAGAGGACGAGCAGTACTTC.

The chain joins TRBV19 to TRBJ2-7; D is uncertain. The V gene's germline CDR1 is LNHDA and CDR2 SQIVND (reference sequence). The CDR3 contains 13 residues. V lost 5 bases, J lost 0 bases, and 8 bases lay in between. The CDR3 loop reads CASSLRYSYEQYF. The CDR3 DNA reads TGTGCCAGTAGTCTGCGGTACTCCTACGAGCAGTACTTC. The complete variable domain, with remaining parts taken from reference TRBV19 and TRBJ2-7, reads DGGITQSPKYLFRKEGQNVTLSCEQNLNHDAMYWYRQDPGQGLRLIYYSQIVNDFQKGDIAEGYSVSREKKESFPLTVTSAQKNPTAFYLCASSLRYSYEQYFGPGTRLTVT.

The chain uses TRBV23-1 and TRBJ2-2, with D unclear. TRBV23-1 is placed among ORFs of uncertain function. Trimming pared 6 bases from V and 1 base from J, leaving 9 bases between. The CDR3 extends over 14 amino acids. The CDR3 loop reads CASSQNRNTGELFF. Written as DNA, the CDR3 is TGCGCCAGCAGCCAGAACAGGAACACCGGGGAGCTGTTTTTT.

CDR3 in DNA: TGTGCCAGTAGTCAGGGAAGCACAGATACGCAGTATTTT. Protein sequence: CASSQGSTDTQYF. The J gene is TRBJ2-3, the V gene TRBV19; perhaps TRBD1 as D (5 bases). Germline V lookup: CDR1 LNHDA, CDR2 SQIVND (reference sequence). Trimming shortened V by 5 bases and J by 0 bases, and 6 bases separated the two germline ends. The CDR3 is made up of 13 amino acids.

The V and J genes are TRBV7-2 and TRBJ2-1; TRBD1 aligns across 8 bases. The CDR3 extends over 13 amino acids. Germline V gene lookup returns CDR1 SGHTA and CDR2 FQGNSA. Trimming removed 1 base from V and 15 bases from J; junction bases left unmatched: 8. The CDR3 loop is CASSLGRGQSSFF. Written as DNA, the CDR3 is TGTGCCAGCAGCTTAGGCAGGGGGCAGTCGTCGTTCTTC. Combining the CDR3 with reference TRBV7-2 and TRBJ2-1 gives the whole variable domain GAGVSQSPSNKVTEKGKDVELRCDPISGHTALYWYRQSLGQGLEFLIYFQGNSAPDKSGLPSDRFSAERTGGSVSTLTIQRTQQEDSAVYLCASSLGRGQSSFFGPGTRLTVL.

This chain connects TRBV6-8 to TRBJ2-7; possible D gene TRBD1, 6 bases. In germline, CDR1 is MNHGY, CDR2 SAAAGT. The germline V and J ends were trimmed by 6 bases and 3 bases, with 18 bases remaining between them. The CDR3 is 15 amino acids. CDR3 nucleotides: TGTGCCAGCAGCCAAAACAGGGCCCTCTACTACGAGCAGTACTTC. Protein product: CASSQNRALYYEQYF.

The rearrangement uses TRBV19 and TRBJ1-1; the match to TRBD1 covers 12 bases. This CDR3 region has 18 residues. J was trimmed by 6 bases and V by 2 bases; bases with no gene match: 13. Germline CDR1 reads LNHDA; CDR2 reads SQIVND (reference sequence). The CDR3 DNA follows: TGTGCCAGTAGTATAAGAACCCCGGGACAGGGGGCGGGAGCTGAAGCTTTCTTT. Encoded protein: CASSIRTPGQGAGAEAFF.

The CDR3 nucleotides read TGTGCCAGCAGTTACGGCGGAAGCATATCCTATGGCTACACCTTC. Protein: CASSYGGSISYGYTF. The rearrangement uses TRBV6-8 and TRBJ1-2, with D unresolved. Germline CDR1 MNHGY, CDR2 SAAAGT. The CDR3 length is 15 residues. Trimming shortened V by 2 bases and J by 4 bases, and 14 bases separated the two germline ends.

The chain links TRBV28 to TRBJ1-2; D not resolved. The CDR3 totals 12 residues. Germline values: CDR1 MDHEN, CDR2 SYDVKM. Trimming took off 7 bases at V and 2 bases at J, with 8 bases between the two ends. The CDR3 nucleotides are TGTGCCAGCATGGAGGTGAACTATGGCTACACCTTC. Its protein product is CASMEVNYGYTF.

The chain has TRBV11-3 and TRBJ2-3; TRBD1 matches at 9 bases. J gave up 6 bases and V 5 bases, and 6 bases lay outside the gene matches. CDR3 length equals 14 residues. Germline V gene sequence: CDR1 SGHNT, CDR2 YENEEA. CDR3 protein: CASSQTGGTDTQYF. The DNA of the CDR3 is TGTGCCAGCAGCCAGACAGGGGGAACGGATACGCAGTATTTT.

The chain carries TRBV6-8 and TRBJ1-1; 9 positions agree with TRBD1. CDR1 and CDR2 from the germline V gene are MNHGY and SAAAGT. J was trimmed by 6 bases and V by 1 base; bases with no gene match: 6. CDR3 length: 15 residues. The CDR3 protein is CASSYLGQGKSEAFF. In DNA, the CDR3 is TGTGCCAGCAGTTACTTGGGACAGGGTAAATCTGAAGCTTTCTTT.

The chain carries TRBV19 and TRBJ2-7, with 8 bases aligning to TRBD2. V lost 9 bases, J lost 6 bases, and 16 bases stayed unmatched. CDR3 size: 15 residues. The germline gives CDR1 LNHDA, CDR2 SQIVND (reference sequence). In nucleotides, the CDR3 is TGTGCCAGCCACCCCGGGGGGGGGTGGATCGGCGAGCAGTACTTC. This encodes CASHPGGGWIGEQYF. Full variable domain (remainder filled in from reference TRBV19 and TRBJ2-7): DGGITQSPKYLFRKEGQNVTLSCEQNLNHDAMYWYRQDPGQGLRLIYYSQIVNDFQKGDIAEGYSVSREKKESFPLTVTSAQKNPTAFYLCASHPGGGWIGEQYFGPGTRLTVT.

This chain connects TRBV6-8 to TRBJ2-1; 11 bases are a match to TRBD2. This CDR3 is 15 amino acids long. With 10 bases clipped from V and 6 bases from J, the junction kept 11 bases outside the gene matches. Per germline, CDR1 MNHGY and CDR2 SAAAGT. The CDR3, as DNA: TGTGCCACCTCAAGACTAGCGGGAAGTAGCAATGAGCAGTTCTTC. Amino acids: CATSRLAGSSNEQFF.

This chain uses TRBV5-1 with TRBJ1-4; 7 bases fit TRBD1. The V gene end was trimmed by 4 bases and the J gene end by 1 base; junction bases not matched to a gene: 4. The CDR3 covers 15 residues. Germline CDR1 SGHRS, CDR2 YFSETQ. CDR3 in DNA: TGCGCCAGCAGCCTAACAGGGGTAACTAATGAAAAACTGTTTTTT. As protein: CASSLTGVTNEKLFF.

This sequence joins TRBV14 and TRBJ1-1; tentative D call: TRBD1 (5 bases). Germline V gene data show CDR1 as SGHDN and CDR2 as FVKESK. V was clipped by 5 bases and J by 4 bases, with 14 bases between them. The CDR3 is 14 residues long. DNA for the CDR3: TGTGCCAGCAGCTCCCAGGGAAAGGGCACTGAAGCTTTCTTT. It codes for CASSSQGKGTEAFF.

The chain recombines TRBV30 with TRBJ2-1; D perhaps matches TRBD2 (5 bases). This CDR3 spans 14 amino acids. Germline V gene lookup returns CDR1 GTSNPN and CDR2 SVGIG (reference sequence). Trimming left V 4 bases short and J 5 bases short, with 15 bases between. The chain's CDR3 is CAWTKAFGNNEQFF. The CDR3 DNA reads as TGTGCCTGGACGAAGGCGTTCGGGAACAATGAGCAGTTCTTC.

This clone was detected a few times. This chain's CDR3 is CASMGGLGQPQHF. DNA for the CDR3: TGTGCCAGCATGGGGGGACTCGGGCAGCCCCAGCATTTT. This rearrangement joins TRBV28 to TRBJ1-5; weak D call: TRBD1 (5 bases). CDR1 is MDHEN, CDR2 SYDVKM, per germline. The CDR3 loop spans 13 amino acids. Trimming pared 7 bases from V and 7 bases from J, leaving 14 bases between.

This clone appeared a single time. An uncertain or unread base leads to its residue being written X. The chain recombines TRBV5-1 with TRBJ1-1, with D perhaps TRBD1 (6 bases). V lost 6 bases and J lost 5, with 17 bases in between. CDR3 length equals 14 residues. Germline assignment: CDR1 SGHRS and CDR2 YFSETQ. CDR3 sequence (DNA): TGCGCCAGCACCTTCCAGGGGRCAGAGACTGAAGCTTTCTTT. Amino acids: CASTFQGXETEAFF.

In nucleotides, the CDR3 is TGCGCCAGCAGCCCGCGACCCTCACAGGGGGCGGGGGGGGAGCTGTTTTTT. Amino acids: CASSPRPSQGAGGELFF. J is TRBJ2-2 and V is TRBV5-1, with 9 bases that match TRBD1. V lost 4 bases, J lost 8 bases, and 15 bases stayed unmatched. Germline-derived CDR1 and CDR2 are SGHRS and YFSETQ. The CDR3 is made up of 17 amino acids. Together with reference TRBV5-1 and TRBJ2-2, the CDR3 gives the full variable domain: KAGVTQTPRYLIKTRGQQVTLSCSPISGHRSVSWYQQTPGQGLQFLFEYFSETQRNKGNFPGRFSGRQFSNSRSEMNVSTLELGDSALYLCASSPRPSQGAGGELFFGEGSRLTVL.